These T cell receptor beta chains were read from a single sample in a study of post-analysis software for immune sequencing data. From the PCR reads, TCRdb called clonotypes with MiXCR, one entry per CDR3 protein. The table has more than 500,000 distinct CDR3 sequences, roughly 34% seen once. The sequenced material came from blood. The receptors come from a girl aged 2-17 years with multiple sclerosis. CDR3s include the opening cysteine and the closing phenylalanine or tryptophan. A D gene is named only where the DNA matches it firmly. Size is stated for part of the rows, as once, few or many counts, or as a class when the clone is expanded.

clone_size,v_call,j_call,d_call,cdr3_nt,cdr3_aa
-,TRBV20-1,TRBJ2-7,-,TGCAGTGCTAAGGCCGGGACGGGCCCCTACGAGCAGTACTTC,CSAKAGTGPYEQYF
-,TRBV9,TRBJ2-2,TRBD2,TGTGCCAGCAGCTGGGGGGGACTAGCGGGGGATTACACCGGGGAGCTGTTTTTT,CASSWGGLAGDYTGELFF
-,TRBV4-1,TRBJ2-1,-,TGCGCCAGCAGCCAAGACCGGGACTCGGCCTACAATGAGCAGTTGTTC,CASSQDRDSAYNEQLF
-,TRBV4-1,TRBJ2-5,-,TGCGCCAGCAGCCAAGATAATCGGGAAGAGACCCAGTACTTC,CASSQDNREETQYF
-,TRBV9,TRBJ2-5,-,TGTGCCAGCAGCGAGAGGACAAGGGAGGAGACCCAGTACTTC,CASSERTREETQYF
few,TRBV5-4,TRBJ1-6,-,TGTGCCAGCAGCTCGGGACGGGCTAATTCACCCCTCCACTTT,CASSSGRANSPLHF
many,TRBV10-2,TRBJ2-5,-,TGCGCCAGCAGTGAGCAGGCTTGGGAGACCCAGTACTTC,CASSEQAWETQYF
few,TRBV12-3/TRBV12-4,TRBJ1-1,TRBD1,TGTGCCAGCAGTTTCGACAGGGAGACGGAAGCTTTCTTT,CASSFDRETEAFF
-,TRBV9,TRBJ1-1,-,TGTGCCAGCAGCGGGTCGGGCAGGGTCACTGAAGCTTTCTTT,CASSGSGRVTEAFF
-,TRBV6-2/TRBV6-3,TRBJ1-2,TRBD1,TGTGCCAGCAGTCGGACAGGGCAATACTATGGCTACACCTTC,CASSRTGQYYGYTF
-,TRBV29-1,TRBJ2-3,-,TGCAGCGTTGAGAGCAGCCTTAGCACAGATACGCAGTATTTT,CSVESSLSTDTQYF
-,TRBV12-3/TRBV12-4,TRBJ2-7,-,TGTGCCAGCAGTCCCACAGTCACCACAGGTACGCAGTACTTC,CASSPTVTTGTQYF
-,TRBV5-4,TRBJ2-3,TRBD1,TGTGCCAGCAGCTGGGTGGACAGGGAAGTAACAGATACGCAGTATTTT,CASSWVDREVTDTQYF
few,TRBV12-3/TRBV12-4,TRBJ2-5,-,TGTGCCAGCAGTTTTTCTGGCTCGAACCCCTGGGGGGCCATAGAAGAGACCCAGTACTTC,CASSFSGSNPWGAIEETQYF
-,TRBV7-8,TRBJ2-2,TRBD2,TGTGCCAGCAGCTGGACGGCGGGGGGGCCGGTCACCGGGGAGCTGTTTTTT,CASSWTAGGPVTGELFF
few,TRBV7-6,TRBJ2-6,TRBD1,TGTGCCAGCAGCTCCAGGACAGGGGGCGTTTCTGGGGCCAACGTCCTGACTTTC,CASSSRTGGVSGANVLTF
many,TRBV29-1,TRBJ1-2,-,TGCAGCGTTGACGCACTCGGAGCTAACTATGGCTACACCTTC,CSVDALGANYGYTF
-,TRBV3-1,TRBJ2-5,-,TGTGCCAGCAGCCAAGTAGGACAAGAGACCCAGTACTTC,CASSQVGQETQYF
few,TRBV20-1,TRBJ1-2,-,TGCACGGCATGGGATTCTCTAAGGGGCTACACCTTC,CTAWDSLRGYTF
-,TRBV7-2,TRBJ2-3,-,TGTGCCAGCAGCTTAGAACCGATCGTTGGGGATACGCAGTATTTT,CASSLEPIVGDTQYF
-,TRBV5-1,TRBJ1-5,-,TGCGCCAGCAACTACGACGGGACACCCGATCAGCCCCAGCATTTT,CASNYDGTPDQPQHF
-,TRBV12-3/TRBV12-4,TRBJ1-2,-,TGTGCCTCCCGCCGGCGTGAGGGAAATCTTGGCTACACCTTC,CASRRREGNLGYTF
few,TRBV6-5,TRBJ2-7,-,TGTGCCAGCAGCCGCGGACCCCAGGAGCAGTACTTC,CASSRGPQEQYF
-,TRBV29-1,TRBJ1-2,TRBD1,TGCAGCGATTCGGACAGGGGGAACGGCTACACCTTC,CSDSDRGNGYTF
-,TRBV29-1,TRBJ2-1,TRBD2,TGCAGCGCGTCATCACTAGCGGGGGCCAAACAAGAGACCCAGTTCTTC,CSASSLAGAKQETQFF
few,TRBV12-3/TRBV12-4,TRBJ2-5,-,TGTGCCAGCAGGCGGGTTAGGCAAGAGACCCAGTACTTC,CASRRVRQETQYF
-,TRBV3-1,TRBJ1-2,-,TGTGCCAGCAGCCAAGTAGCCAGATCCATCTACGGCTACACCTTC,CASSQVARSIYGYTF
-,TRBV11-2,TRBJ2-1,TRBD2,TGTGCCAGCAGCTTACGCGGGGGGTCGGTGAATGAGCAGTTCTTC,CASSLRGGSVNEQFF
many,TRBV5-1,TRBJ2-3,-,TGCGCCAGCAGCCGTGGGGGGCTCACAGATACGCAGTATTTT,CASSRGGLTDTQYF
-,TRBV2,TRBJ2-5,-,TGTGCCAGCAGGGCCACACTCCGGGACGTGGAGACCCAGTACTTC,CASRATLRDVETQYF
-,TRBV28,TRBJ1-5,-,TGTGCCAGCAGAACGGGGGGCAGGAATCAGCCCCAGCATTTT,CASRTGGRNQPQHF
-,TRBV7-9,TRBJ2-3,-,TGTGCCAGCAGCCCCTCCGTTTCGGGGAGTGATACGCAGTATTTT,CASSPSVSGSDTQYF
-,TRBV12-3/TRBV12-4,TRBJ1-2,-,TGTGCCAGCGAGGGTTACTATGACTACACCTTC,CASEGYYDYTF
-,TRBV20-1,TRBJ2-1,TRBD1,TGCAGTGCTACCCCCCCCGGGACAGACTACAATGAGCAGTTCTTC,CSATPPGTDYNEQFF
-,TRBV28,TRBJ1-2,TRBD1,TGTGCCAGCAGTGGGAGACAGGGGTATGGCTACACCTTC,CASSGRQGYGYTF
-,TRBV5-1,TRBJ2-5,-,TGCGCCAGCAGCTTGTTGGTCGGGGGACAAGAGACCCAGTACTTC,CASSLLVGGQETQYF
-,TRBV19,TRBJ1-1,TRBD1,TGTGCCAGTAGTAAGGGGGCGGCGGGTCTCAACACTGAAGCTTTCTTT,CASSKGAAGLNTEAFF
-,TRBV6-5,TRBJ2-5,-,TGTGCCAGCAGTTACTCCCCCGGAGGGGCGGAAGAGACCCAGTACTTC,CASSYSPGGAEETQYF
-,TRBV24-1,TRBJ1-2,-,TGTGCCACCAGTGATCCTAGGGATCGGGGCGGCTATGGCTGCACCTTC,CATSDPRDRGGYGCTF
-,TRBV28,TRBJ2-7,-,TGTGCCAGCAGTAACCTGGGGATGGGGGGTCACGAGCAGTACTTC,CASSNLGMGGHEQYF
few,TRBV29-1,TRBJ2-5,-,TGCAGCGTGCTCCCGAGGCTTCAAGAGACCCAGTACTTC,CSVLPRLQETQYF
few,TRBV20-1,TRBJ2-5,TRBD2,TGCAGTGCTAGAGGGCCGGGACTAGGGGGGACCCAGTACTTC,CSARGPGLGGTQYF
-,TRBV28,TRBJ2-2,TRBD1,TGTGCCAGCAGCAAATCGGGACAGGAGATGAACACCGGGGAGCTGTTTTTT,CASSKSGQEMNTGELFF